A single sample is the source of the 6 T cell receptor beta chains below, sequenced in a study of T-cell reconstitution after alpha-beta-depleted transplantation in children. Preparing the TCRbeta library involved the use of unique molecular identifiers. TCRdb re-called the PCR reads with MiXCR, one entry per CDR3 protein. The table lists hundreds of thousands of distinct CDR3 sequences, over 9.5% of them singletons. Material: PBMCs, obtained before TCRalphabeta/CD19-depleted stem cell transplant. These receptor sequences come from a child aged 2 to 9 with inherited bone marrow failure, due to receive a stem cell transplant.

The V and J genes are TRBV7-9 and TRBJ1-3; D not certain. The CDR3 loop spans 12 amino acids. In germline, CDR1 is SEHNR, CDR2 FQNEAQ (reference sequence). The ends were cut back, 5 bases at V and 9 bases at J, with 11 bases in the middle. The CDR3 is CASSPRRSTIYF. CDR3 nucleotides: TGTGCCAGCAGCCCCCGCAGGAGCACCATATATTTT. The full variable domain, completed using reference TRBV7-9 and TRBJ1-3, is DTGVSQNPRHKITKRGQNVTFRCDPISEHNRLYWYRQTLGQGPEFLTYFQNEAQLEKSRLLSDRFSAERPKGSFSTLEIQRTEQGDSAMYLCASSPRRSTIYFGEGSWLTVV.

This chain joins TRBV5-4 and TRBJ1-2; the match to TRBD1 covers 9 bases. V lost 0 bases, J lost 2 bases, and 5 bases stayed unmatched. The CDR3 totals 16 residues. In germline, CDR1 is SGHNT, CDR2 YYREEE (reference sequence). The CDR3 DNA is TGTGCCAGCAGCTTGGATCCGGGGACAGGGAACTATGGCTACACCTTC. The encoded protein is CASSLDPGTGNYGYTF.

This clonotype has at least ten counts. The CDR3 reads CASSLRPGMMGSYEQYF. The CDR3 DNA follows: TGTGCCAGCAGCTTAAGACCAGGGATGATGGGATCCTACGAGCAGTACTTC. V is TRBV7-2 and J is TRBJ2-7, with D maybe TRBD1 (5 bases). V was cut by 2 bases and J by 1 base, with 18 bases left in between. This CDR3 is built from 17 residues. CDR1 is SGHTA, CDR2 FQGNSA, per germline. The whole variable domain, remainder taken from reference TRBV7-2 and TRBJ2-7, is GAGVSQSPSNKVTEKGKDVELRCDPISGHTALYWYRQSLGQGLEFLIYFQGNSAPDKSGLPSDRFSAERTGGSVSTLTIQRTQQEDSAVYLCASSLRPGMMGSYEQYFGPGTRLTVT.

This clonotype was seen at least ten times. The CDR3 region is CASSGHLAGGPSYNEQFF. The CDR3 nucleotides read TGTGCCAGCTCGGGGCACCTAGCGGGAGGGCCCTCCTACAATGAGCAGTTCTTC. The chain uses TRBV2 and TRBJ2-1; 12 bases are shared with TRBD2. CDR1 and CDR2 (germline): SNHLY, FYNNEI. CDR3 length: 18 residues. The V gene end was trimmed by 8 bases and the J gene end by 0 bases; junction bases not matched to a gene: 11.

This clonotype came up many times. This chain uses TRBV12-3 or TRBV12-4 with TRBJ1-4, with 9 bases fitting TRBD1. This CDR3 contains 14 residues. J was trimmed by 6 bases and V by 6 bases; bases with no gene match: 5. The CDR3 DNA reads as TGTGCCAGCAGGAAGGACAGGGGCCATGAAAAACTGTTTTTT. Its protein is CASRKDRGHEKLFF.

The chain is built from TRBV19 and TRBJ1-5; D is ambiguous. Germline values: CDR1 LNHDA, CDR2 SQIVND (reference sequence). This CDR3 has 16 residues. Trimming pared 4 bases from V and 4 bases from J, leaving 17 bases between. The CDR3 nucleotides read TGTGCCAGTAGTACCGGACGGGCTTTGCGGAATCAGCCCCAGCATTTT. Translated: CASSTGRALRNQPQHF.